The present entry profiles one T cell receptor beta chain with its context. One junction end disagrees with the germline gene, perhaps due to a read error. This entry is derived from a study of blood T cells in healthy people across ages. Primed by a sample-barcoded 5' primer and a J-beta primer mix, a second PCR proceeded for about 7 to 11 cycles. Each CDR3 protein gets one entry after TCRdb re-called the 5' RACE reads with MiXCR. Of 650,000 to 800,000 distinct CDR3 sequences in the sample, roughly 44% were seen once. The sample taken for sequencing was blood. The clonotype was recovered from a man aged 55 to 70 in good health.

The DNA of the CDR3 is TGCGCCAGCAGCCAAGGTTACGGCAACCAAGGGACCCAGTACTTC. Its translation: CASSQGYGNQGTQYF. The chain combines TRBV4-1 with TRBJ2-5; no definite D call. The CDR3 has 15 residues. CDR1 is MGHRA and CDR2 is YSYEKL in the germline V gene.